This entry is about one T cell receptor (beta chain). The data belong to a study of blood T cell repertoires in COVID-19. Overall study context: The United States, Italy and Spain supplied acute and convalescent COVID-19 samples.

In the authors' methods: Reference gene primer amplification gave nucleated cell count estimates. The data were produced by immunoSEQ multiplex PCR, yet TCRdb's version contains in-frame clones alone and is incomplete. That table furnishes V, J and clone size, whereas the DNA furnished D and trimming. The repertoire includes roughly 23,000 clones, about 90% of them detected once, and around 3.1% sits in the top ten. CDR1 and CDR2 from the germline V gene are MDHEN and SYDVKM. CDR3 length: 14 residues. V lost 1 base to trimming and J lost 7 bases; unmatched junction nucleotides: 1. This clonotype was sampled from a woman aged 70-85 years with active COVID-19. V gene TRBV28 combines with J gene TRBJ2-1; 10 positions agree with TRBD2. Sample: peripheral blood. The CDR3 DNA is TGTGCCAGCAGTTTATCACTAGCGGGAAATGAGCAGTTCTTC. As protein: CASSLSLAGNEQFF.